This TCR beta chain was obtained from a study of cytomegalovirus exposure and HLA in healthy donors. The overall study: The Caucasian-associated ancestry cluster held roughly 78% of a few hundred genotyped donors.

PCR amplification relied on 60 Vbeta primers (plus 13 Jbeta primers). Method: immunoSEQ multiplex PCR; TCRdb's copy keeps in-frame clones and lacks some. The sample holds approximately 180,000 clones, roughly four fifths seen once. CDR3 length: 16 residues. This TCR was recovered from a young man in good health and CMV-seronegative. This chain uses TRBV21-1 with TRBJ2-5; the table gives TRBD2 as D, unverified against the DNA. TRBV21-1 is a documented pseudogene. Sample: PBMCs. CDR3 DNA: TGTGCCAGCAGCCGAGCCCTAGCGGGGCGACAAGAGACCCAGTACTTC. Its translation: CASSRALAGRQETQYF.